The 24 T cell receptor delta chains below all came from one sample that was sequenced in a study of gamma-delta T cells after stem cell transplantation. TCRdb redid the clone calls on the RT-PCR reads with CATT. In the table there are several hundred delta-chain clones, less than 30% of which are singletons. Sequences were obtained from gamma-delta T cells. The receptors here all came from a human donor. It is not recorded whose cells these are; they may come from a transplant donor.

Turning to this clone: This likely reflects a read error, since a far larger clone is one base away. V gene TRDV2 combines with J gene TRDJ3, with D perhaps TRDD3 (5 bases). The germline V gene has CDR1 GEAIGNYY and CDR2 EKD. The CDR3 extends over 17 amino acids. CDR3 bases: TGTGCCCGTGACACCATCCGGGGAGACTGGGACACCCGACAGATGTTTTTC. This translates into CARDTIRGDWDTRQMFF.

This clone was seen more than once but under ten times. A far larger clone is one nucleotide away, so this likely arose from a read error. Other DNA sequences within the sample encode an identical CDR3. The chain recombines TRDV3 with TRDJ1; 8 bases map to TRDD3. This CDR3 is 22 amino acids long. Germline trimming cut 3 bases from V and 0 bases from J; bases unmatched to any gene: 30. Germline V lookup: CDR1 TVYSNPD, CDR2 GDNSRS (reference sequence). The CDR3 reads CALLGLPTRWGIGLSYTDKLIF. CDR3 sequence (DNA): TGTGCCTTACTAGGCCTTCCCACGAGGTGGGGGATCGGGCTCTCGTACACCGATAAACTCATCTTT.

This clone is labeled as large. This chain connects TRDV2 to TRDJ3, with TRDD3 as a possible D gene (6 bases). From germline, CDR1 is GEAIGNYY and CDR2 EKD. CDR3 size: 21 residues. The ends were cut back, 2 bases at V and 0 bases at J, with 22 bases in the middle. Here the CDR3 reads CACDKLIPTGFSSWDTRQMFF. The CDR3 nucleotides are TGTGCCTGTGACAAATTAATCCCAACTGGGTTCTCCTCCTGGGACACCCGACAGATGTTTTTC.

This clone appeared a few times. TCRdb records a much larger clone's protein for this DNA, with a difference at residue 15 that likely arises from a read error; the protein given is the translation of the DNA. This chain uses TRDV1 with TRDJ1; 9 positions agree with TRDD3. Germline CDR1 TSWWSYY, CDR2 QGS. The V segment lost 5 bases and the J segment 0 bases; nucleotides outside the gene matches: 22. There are 21 residues in the CDR3. The CDR3, as DNA: TGTGCTCTTGGGCCCCCTTTGGCCCAAATTGGTACTGGGGGACACACCGATAAACTCATCTTT. Residues: CALGPPLAQIGTGGHTDKLIF.

By sample fraction, this clone is large. The chain joins TRDV2 to TRDJ1, with 13 bases that match TRDD3. V lost 3 bases to trimming and J lost 0 bases; unmatched junction nucleotides: 12. This CDR3 region has 19 residues. Germline assignment: CDR1 GEAIGNYY and CDR2 EKD. The CDR3 reads CACDPLLGDTPLYTDKLIF. The CDR3, as DNA: TGTGCCTGTGACCCTCTACTGGGGGATACGCCCCTGTACACCGATAAACTCATCTTT.

Turning to this clone: The mismatch at residue 4 between this DNA's translation and the TCRdb protein of a much larger clone likely reflects a read error; the protein shown is translated from the DNA. The gene calls are TRDV1 and TRDJ1, with TRDD3 as a possible D gene (5 bases). V lost 8 bases and J lost 7, with 20 bases in between. In germline, CDR1 is TSWWSYY, CDR2 QGS. This CDR3 is built from 14 residues. CDR3 DNA: TGTGCTCTTAGACGAGGGATCCCTCACCTTAAACTCATCTTT. It codes for CALRRGIPHLKLIF.

This clone was detected only a few times. With only one base between it and a far larger clone, this is likely a read error. The chain is built from TRDV2 and TRDJ1; 10 bases fit TRDD3. Looked up from germline, CDR1 is GEAIGNYY and CDR2 is EKD. This CDR3 has 19 amino acids. The CDR3 bases are TGTGCCTGTGACACCATAACCGGAGGACTGGGGGATGAAACCGATAAACCCATCTTT. This gives the protein CACDTITGGLGDETDKPIF.

This clone is judged large. This rearrangement joins TRDV2 to TRDJ1; unclear D gene. The CDR3 length is 15 residues. Trimming removed 0 bases at V and 4 bases at J, with 14 bases between. CDR1 is GEAIGNYY, CDR2 EKD, per germline. The CDR3 is CACDTIGPTSDKLIF. CDR3 in DNA: TGTGCCTGTGACACCATCGGCCCAACCAGCGATAAACTCATCTTT.

In this sample, this clone is medium-sized. It differs at one base from a far larger clone, so likely a read error. Other DNA sequences in the same sample also yield this CDR3. The rearrangement joins TRDV1 to TRDJ1; weak D call: TRDD3 (5 bases). The germline V gene has CDR1 TSWWSYY and CDR2 QGS. The CDR3 has 14 amino acids. Trimming took 6 bases from V and 7 from J, leaving 18 bases between them. In nucleotides, the CDR3 is TGTGCTCTTGGACGAGGGATCCCCCACCTTAAACTCATCTTT. It encodes CALGRGIPHLKLIF.

For this clone: TCRdb assigns this DNA the protein of a much larger clone, which departs from its translation at residue 12; this likely reflects a read error, and the protein shown comes from translating the DNA. The J gene is TRDJ1, the V gene TRDV2, with 8 bases identical to TRDD3. The germline CDR1 and CDR2 sequences are GEAIGNYY and EKD. There are 16 residues in the CDR3. CDR3 residues: CACDPLTGGYTNKLIF. In nucleotides, the CDR3 is TGTGCCTGTGACCCGCTTACTGGGGGGTACACCAATAAACTCATCTTT.

As for this clone: Translating this DNA gives a protein that differs at residue 12 from the TCRdb one, which belongs to a much larger clone; a read error is likely, and the protein shown is this translation. The chain employs TRDV2 and TRDJ1, with 11 bases identical to TRDD3. Germline V lookup: CDR1 GEAIGNYY, CDR2 EKD. This CDR3 contains 16 residues. CDR3 nucleotide sequence: TGTGCCTGTGACACTTTACTGGGGGATAACACCGGTAAACTCATCTTT. It is translated as CACDTLLGDNTGKLIF.

In regard to this clone: A junction end diverges from the germline sequence, so it may reflect a read error. The CDR3 loop is CACDSTGQSSWDARQMFF. CDR3 sequence (DNA): TGTGCCTGTGACTCAACTGGGCAGAGCTCCTGGGACGCCCGACAGATGTTTTTC. This sequence joins TRDV2 and TRDJ3; tentatively, D is TRDD3 (6 bases). Germline loops: CDR1 GEAIGNYY, CDR2 EKD. The CDR3 extends over 18 amino acids.

A few counts support this clone. A read error likely explains this, since a far larger clone differs by one base. This chain uses TRDV2 with TRDJ3; 12 nucleotides line up with TRDD3. This CDR3 is 20 amino acids long. Germline values: CDR1 GEAIGNYY, CDR2 EKD. The CDR3 bases are TGTGCCTGTGGCACCGTACTGGGGGATACTCGCTCCTGGGACACCCGACAGATGTTTTTC. This sequence encodes CACGTVLGDTRSWDTRQMFF.

Note on this clone: TCRdb records a much larger clone's protein for this DNA, with a difference at residue 4 that likely arises from a read error; the protein given is the translation of the DNA. The chain recombines TRDV2 with TRDJ1; D not resolved. The CDR3 totals 16 residues. Germline CDR1 is GEAIGNYY and CDR2 is EKD. CDR3 bases: TGTGCCTGTGGCACCGTAGGGACTCCCCTCACCGATAAACTCATCTTT. Translating gives CACGTVGTPLTDKLIF.

The rearrangement uses TRDV2 and TRDJ1; D is unresolved. V was trimmed by 3 bases and J by 0 bases, leaving 16 bases between them. Per the germline V gene, CDR1 is GEAIGNYY and CDR2 is EKD. CDR3 length: 16 amino acids. The CDR3 region is CACDPVGTTDTDKLIF. CDR3 nucleotides: TGTGCCTGTGACCCGGTTGGTACGACAGACACCGATAAACTCATCTTT.

Note on this clone: A much larger clone differs by one base, so this may be a read error. The chain uses TRDV1 and TRDJ1; D is possibly TRDD2 or TRDD3 (8 bases each). This CDR3 comprises 23 residues. CDR1 is TSWWSYY, CDR2 QGS, per germline. CDR3 bases: TGTGCTCTTGGGGGTGCCTTCCTAGGGTATACTGGGGGTTACCCCCAGTACACCGATAAACCCATCTTT. This sequence encodes CALGGAFLGYTGGYPQYTDKPIF.

This clone was seen a handful of times. This probably arose from a read error, given a far larger clone one base away. The chain has TRDV3 and TRDJ1; D uncertain. Germline V gives CDR1 TVYSNPD, CDR2 GDNSRS (reference sequence). CDR3 length: 18 residues. V lost 1 base to trimming and J lost 0 bases, with 24 bases between them. CDR3 region: CAFNPPELLPQYTDKLIF. CDR3 bases: TGTGCCTTTAACCCCCCCGAATTACTCCCGCAGTACACCGATAAACTCATCTTT.

By share, this clone counts as large. The chain couples TRDV2 to TRDJ1, with TRDD3 identical over 7 bases. The germline gives CDR1 GEAIGNYY, CDR2 EKD. The trim removed 0 bases at V and 0 bases at J, leaving 18 bases unmatched. The CDR3 loop spans 20 amino acids. CDR3 bases: TGTGCCTGTGACACCGTGGGGCAGGGTACTGGGGATGCGTACACCGATAAACTCATCTTT. It encodes CACDTVGQGTGDAYTDKLIF.

This clone occurred a few times. A single base is all that separates this from a far larger clone, so a read error is likely. Within the sample, other DNA sequences also encode this same CDR3. This chain connects TRDV2 to TRDJ3, with 12 nucleotides matching TRDD3. The length of the CDR3 is 25 residues. Germline loops: CDR1 GEAIGNYY, CDR2 EKD. This CDR3 reads CACDTRERYYWGIPPRSWDTRQMFF. DNA for the CDR3: TGTGCCTGCGACACAAGAGAAAGGTACTACTGGGGGATACCTCCACGCTCCTGGGACACCCGACAGATGTTTTTC.

Concerning this clone itself: TCRdb's listed protein matches a much larger clone and diverges from this DNA's translation at residue 14, likely through a read error; the protein shown comes from the DNA. V gene TRDV2 combines with J gene TRDJ1; TRDD3 matches 8 bases. From germline, CDR1 is GEAIGNYY and CDR2 EKD. The CDR3 runs 16 residues. The CDR3 is CACDTVGDWENDKPIF. The CDR3 DNA sequence: TGTGCCTGTGACACCGTGGGGGATTGGGAAAATGACAAACCCATCTTT.

About this clone: For this DNA, TCRdb reports the protein of a much larger clone, which diverges at residue 8, most likely from a read error; the protein presented here is translated directly from the DNA. The genes are TRDV2 and TRDJ1, with 8 bases fitting TRDD3. V lost 3 bases to trimming and J lost 1 base; unmatched junction nucleotides: 15. The germline gives CDR1 GEAIGNYY, CDR2 EKD. CDR3 length equals 18 residues. The DNA of the CDR3 is TGTGCCTGTGACGTACTGGGGGGTACGAAGGGGGTCACCGATAAACTCATCTTT. As protein: CACDVLGGTKGVTDKLIF.

As to this clone: This likely came from a read error, as a far larger clone is one base away. The same CDR3 arises from other DNA sequences in this sample as well. The chain combines TRDV2 with TRDJ3, with D unclear. Germline lookup yields CDR1 GEAIGNYY and CDR2 EKD. The CDR3 covers 18 residues. CDR3: CACDTVLSSSWDTRQMFF. In nucleotides, the CDR3 is TGTGCCTGCGACACAGTACTGTCGAGCTCCTGGGACACCCGACAGATGTTTTTC.

Regarding this clone: It is likely a read error: a sequence one base away is far more abundant. Other DNA sequences in the sample encode the same CDR3. The chain has TRDV1 and TRDJ1, with D possibly being TRDD3 (5 bases). This CDR3 is built from 14 residues. Germline assignment: CDR1 TSWWSYY and CDR2 QGS. CDR3 amino acids: CALGRGIPHLKLIF. DNA for the CDR3: TGTGCTCTTGGACGAGGGATCCCTCACCTTAAACTTATCTTT.

On this clone itself: TCRdb lists the protein of a much larger clone for this DNA, which differs at residue 6, so this is likely a read error; the protein given here is translated from the DNA itself. The chain carries TRDV1 and TRDJ1; D gene unclear. Trimming removed 6 bases at V and 7 bases at J, with 18 bases between. Germline CDR1 TSWWSYY, CDR2 QGS. The CDR3 runs 14 residues. The CDR3 DNA reads TGTGCTCTTGGACGAGAGATCCCTCACCTTAAACTCATCTTT. Residues: CALGREIPHLKLIF.